The 25 T cell receptor beta chains reported below all come from one sample, sequenced in a study of cytomegalovirus exposure and HLA in healthy donors (TCRdb year 2017). The library was made by the immunoSEQ multiplex PCR assay. For the multiplex PCR, a mixture combining 60 forward primers for TCR Vbeta segments and 13 reverse primers for TCR Jbeta segments was used. What TCRdb holds here is the immuneACCESS table cut down to in-frame rearrangements. Part of the clones is not present; checked against another copy, under half of the missing clones reflect an unresolved V gene, and the others are unexplained. The sample has 95,000 to 100,000 clones on record, around three quarters of them singletons. Roughly 17% of the sample belongs to the ten largest clones. The source material was PBMCs. The receptors originated from a man in his 60s in good health and CMV-seropositive.

The chain employs TRBV19 and TRBJ2-7, with TRBD1 identical over 10 bases. The CDR3 length is 14 residues. Losses at the gene ends were 5 bases for V and 5 bases for J; bases not matched to a gene: 6. Germline values: CDR1 LNHDA, CDR2 SQIVND (reference sequence). In DNA form, the CDR3 reads TGTGCCAGTAGTCAATTGGGACAGGGGAACGAGCAGTACTTC. As protein: CASSQLGQGNEQYF.

The chain recombines TRBV6-4 with TRBJ2-1; weak D call: TRBD2 (6 bases). Germline V lookup: CDR1 MRHNA, CDR2 SNTAGT. This CDR3 is built from 17 residues. V was trimmed by 5 bases and J by 7 bases, leaving 24 bases between them. CDR3 nucleotides: TGTGCCAGCAGTTTAAACGGGGGTTCACCAAAACCTAATGAGCAGTTCTTC. Its protein product is CASSLNGGSPKPNEQFF.

This clone was seen repeatedly, ten times or more. The rearrangement uses TRBV6-1 and TRBJ2-7; TRBD1 might be the D (5 bases). Germline V gene data show CDR1 as MNHNS and CDR2 as SASEGT. CDR3 size: 15 residues. V lost 6 bases to trimming and J lost 3 bases, with 18 bases between them. CDR3 in amino acids: CASRPKRGSSYEQYF. The CDR3 DNA is TGTGCCAGCAGACCGAAAAGGGGCAGCAGCTACGAGCAGTACTTC.

This chain links TRBV5-4 with TRBJ2-3; perhaps TRBD2 as D (5 bases). The CDR3 sequence is 12 residues long. V lost 4 bases and J lost 7, with 10 bases in between. The germline CDR1 and CDR2 sequences are SGHNT and YYREEE (reference sequence). The CDR3 region is CASSKGGHTQYF. CDR3 in DNA: TGTGCCAGCAGCAAGGGCGGGCATACGCAGTATTTT.

This clone came up a few times. The chain uses TRBV19 and TRBJ2-3, with 7 nucleotides matching TRBD2. The CDR3 covers 14 residues. CDR1 is LNHDA, CDR2 SQIVND, per germline (reference sequence). V was clipped by 8 bases and J by 5 bases; unmatched bases: 10. DNA of the CDR3: TGTGCCAGTGGCCCAGCGGGGCTGGGAGATACGCAGTATTTT. Translation gives CASGPAGLGDTQYF. The full variable domain, rest sourced from reference TRBV19 and TRBJ2-3, is DGGITQSPKYLFRKEGQNVTLSCEQNLNHDAMYWYRQDPGQGLRLIYYSQIVNDFQKGDIAEGYSVSREKKESFPLTVTSAQKNPTAFYLCASGPAGLGDTQYFGPGTRLTVL.

This chain uses TRBV19 with TRBJ2-2, with a weak D call TRBD2 (6 bases). The V end was cut by 2 bases, the J end by 4 bases, with 11 bases between. Germline CDR1 reads LNHDA; CDR2 reads SQIVND (reference sequence). The CDR3 length is 15 residues. CDR3 loop: CASSIRLVGTGELFF. The CDR3 region has the DNA TGTGCCAGTAGTATAAGACTAGTAGGCACCGGGGAGCTGTTTTTT.

The V call is TRBV5-6, the J call TRBJ1-2; 9 bases are shared with TRBD1. Unmatched junction bases numbered 7, after V lost 3 bases and J lost 4 bases. From germline, CDR1 is SGHDT and CDR2 YYEEEE. The CDR3 covers 15 residues. The CDR3 sequence: CASSSRDRAIYGYTF. CDR3 bases: TGTGCCAGCAGCTCTCGGGACAGGGCGATCTATGGCTACACCTTC.

The rearrangement uses TRBV2 and TRBJ1-5, with 7 bases that match TRBD1. This CDR3 region has 11 residues. Trimming at V came to 6 bases and at J to 11 bases, leaving 4 bases not matched to a gene. Germline CDR1 is SNHLY and CDR2 is FYNNEI. CDR3 in DNA: TGTGCCAGCAGGGGGGACAGATCCCAGCATTTT. Amino acids: CASRGDRSQHF.

The chain is built from TRBV7-3 and TRBJ2-3; D might be TRBD1 (5 bases). V was pared by 5 bases and J by 7 bases, with 19 bases between. CDR1 and CDR2 (germline): SGHTA, FQGTGA. The CDR3 consists of 15 residues. The CDR3 sequence: CASSPTGPPENTQYF. The CDR3 bases are TGTGCCAGCAGCCCTACAGGACCGCCCGAGAATACGCAGTATTTT.

V and J are TRBV19 and TRBJ2-1; 13 nucleotides agree with TRBD2. Germline V lookup: CDR1 LNHDA, CDR2 SQIVND (reference sequence). The V segment lost 1 base and the J segment 7 bases; nucleotides outside the gene matches: 1. The CDR3 has 15 residues. CDR3 amino acids: CASSIGTSGGNEQFF. CDR3 nucleotide sequence: TGTGCCAGTAGTATAGGGACTAGCGGGGGAAATGAGCAGTTCTTC. The variable domain in full, with the rest retrieved from reference TRBV19 and TRBJ2-1, is DGGITQSPKYLFRKEGQNVTLSCEQNLNHDAMYWYRQDPGQGLRLIYYSQIVNDFQKGDIAEGYSVSREKKESFPLTVTSAQKNPTAFYLCASSIGTSGGNEQFFGPGTRLTVL.

Comments on this clone: This sample includes further DNA sequences coding for the same CDR3. The chain uses TRBV28 and TRBJ1-2; 7 positions match TRBD1. J was trimmed by 4 bases and V by 4 bases; bases with no gene match: 3. Germline values: CDR1 MDHEN, CDR2 SYDVKM. CDR3 size: 13 residues. Here the CDR3 reads CASSSQGVYGYTF. The CDR3 region has the DNA TGTGCCAGCAGTTCCCAGGGGGTCTATGGCTACACCTTC.

The table lists this clone with a count of one. This chain links TRBV28 with TRBJ1-2, with D possibly being TRBD1 (5 bases). Trimming stripped 5 bases from V and 5 bases from J, with 21 bases between. This CDR3 has 16 amino acids. CDR1 is MDHEN and CDR2 is SYDVKM in the germline V gene. This CDR3 reads CASSTDLTGLNYGYTF. The CDR3 bases are TGTGCCAGCAGTACTGACCTCACAGGCCTAAATTATGGCTACACCTTC.

This clone was found a few times. Additional DNA sequences in this sample encode the identical CDR3. J is TRBJ2-7 and V is TRBV10-3; TRBD1 matches at 11 bases. V shed 4 bases, J shed 2 bases, and the junction held 1 base outside the gene matches. The CDR3 loop spans 14 amino acids. CDR1 is ENHRY and CDR2 is SYGVKD in the germline V gene. CDR3: CAISGGQGAYEQYF. CDR3 nucleotide sequence: TGTGCCATCAGTGGGGGACAGGGGGCCTACGAGCAGTACTTC.

The V gene is TRBV5-4, the J gene TRBJ1-1; possibly TRBD1 for D (6 bases). Trimming took off 4 bases at V and 8 bases at J, with 18 bases between the two ends. The CDR3 spans 14 residues. Germline CDR1 and CDR2: SGHNT and YYREEE (reference sequence). DNA of the CDR3: TGTGCCAGCAGCACGACCTCAACAGGGACAGAAGCTTTCTTT. Translating it yields CASSTTSTGTEAFF.

This chain connects TRBV28 to TRBJ2-2; D may be TRBD1 (6 bases). The CDR3 consists of 13 residues. V lost 8 bases and J 2 bases, leaving 9 bases between the germline ends. Germline CDR1 is MDHEN and CDR2 is SYDVKM. The CDR3: CASWTANTGELFF. The CDR3 coding sequence is TGTGCCAGCTGGACAGCTAACACCGGGGAGCTGTTTTTT.

The rearrangement joins TRBV5-1 to TRBJ1-1; D is perhaps TRBD1 (6 bases). The CDR3 is 14 residues long. Germline assignment: CDR1 SGHRS and CDR2 YFSETQ. Trimming removed 0 bases at V and 4 bases at J, with 10 bases between. The CDR3 loop is CASSLGGGLTEAFF. CDR3 DNA sequence: TGCGCCAGCAGCTTGGGTGGGGGCCTCACTGAAGCTTTCTTT.

V gene TRBV9 combines with J gene TRBJ2-1; 13 positions agree with TRBD2. The CDR3 is 18 amino acids. Germline CDR1 and CDR2: SGDLS and YYNGEE. Germline trimming cut 4 bases from V and 0 bases from J; bases unmatched to any gene: 7. Here the CDR3 DNA reads TGTGCCAGCAGCCTACGGACTAGCGGGGGCCACTCCTACAATGAGCAGTTCTTC. This codes for CASSLRTSGGHSYNEQFF.

In its sample, this clone was seen a few times. This CDR3 is CASGTQPQGGEAFF. CDR3 nucleotides: TGTGCCAGCGGAACCCAGCCCCAGGGTGGTGAAGCTTTCTTT. The rearrangement uses TRBV5-4 and TRBJ1-1, with D perhaps TRBD1 (5 bases). CDR1 is SGHNT and CDR2 is YYREEE in the germline V gene (reference sequence). V lost 7 bases, J lost 7 bases, and 20 bases lay in between. The CDR3 is 14 residues long.

The genes are TRBV19 and TRBJ2-5; weak D call: TRBD2 (5 bases). The CDR3 extends over 15 amino acids. Germline CDR1 LNHDA, CDR2 SQIVND (reference sequence). Between the trimmed V and J ends, which lost 5 bases and 5 bases, there was a span of 18 bases. DNA for the CDR3: TGTGCCAGTAGTCCCTTTACGGGGTTCGGGGAGACCCAGTACTTC. It encodes CASSPFTGFGETQYF.

CDR3 in DNA: TGTGCCAGCAGCCGCGACCTAGGACAGGGTAACGAGCAGTACTTC. Its protein product is CASSRDLGQGNEQYF. The V call is TRBV7-2, the J call TRBJ2-5, with 8 bases lining up with TRBD1. The DNA matches TRBJ2-7 better at its end, which makes the J call doubtful. CDR3 length: 15 residues. The germline V gene encodes CDR1 SGHTA and CDR2 FQGNSA.

This chain connects TRBV5-6 to TRBJ1-4, with D perhaps TRBD1 (5 bases). The CDR3 runs 15 residues. V was cut by 7 bases and J by 3 bases, with 16 bases left in between. The V gene's germline CDR1 is SGHDT and CDR2 YYEEEE. CDR3: CASRSRGAPNEKLFF. CDR3 nucleotides: TGTGCCAGCCGCTCTCGCGGGGCGCCTAATGAAAAACTGTTTTTT.

This chain joins TRBV2 and TRBJ1-5; 8 bases map to TRBD1. Germline V CDR1 and CDR2: SNHLY, FYNNEI. The V and J ends lost 6 bases and 10 bases, in that order; junction bases with no gene match: 11. The CDR3 spans 14 residues. CDR3 loop: CASRDTGTGLPQHF. CDR3 coding DNA: TGTGCCAGCAGGGACACCGGGACAGGTCTCCCCCAGCATTTT. Full variable domain (rest looked up from reference TRBV2 and TRBJ1-5): EPEVTQTPSHQVTQMGQEVILRCVPISNHLYFYWYRQILGQKVEFLVSFYNNEISEKSEIFDDQFSVERPDGSNFTLKIRSTKLEDSAMYFCASRDTGTGLPQHFGDGTRLSIL.

The V and J genes are TRBV2 and TRBJ2-3, with 10 bases identical to TRBD2. With 2 bases clipped from V and 11 bases from J, the junction kept 7 bases outside the gene matches. CDR3 length equals 14 residues. Germline CDR1 is SNHLY and CDR2 is FYNNEI. The CDR3: CASSERTSGVGQYF. The CDR3, as DNA: TGTGCCAGCAGTGAACGAACTAGCGGGGTTGGGCAGTATTTT. Looking up the rest from reference TRBV2 and TRBJ2-3 gives the full variable domain: EPEVTQTPSHQVTQMGQEVILRCVPISNHLYFYWYRQILGQKVEFLVSFYNNEISEKSEIFDDQFSVERPDGSNFTLKIRSTKLEDSAMYFCASSERTSGVGQYFGPGTRLTVL.

This clone was picked up a small number of times. The rearrangement joins TRBV6-5 to TRBJ2-1, with TRBD1 as a possible D gene (6 bases). The CDR3 is made up of 14 amino acids. V was clipped by 0 bases and J by 12 bases, with 15 bases between them. CDR1 is MNHEY and CDR2 is SVGAGI in the germline V gene. In nucleotides, the CDR3 is TGTGCCAGCAGTTACTCGAATGAGGGCAGGGGGCAGTTCTTC. Translating it yields CASSYSNEGRGQFF.

V usage is TRBV5-1 and J usage is TRBJ2-5, with 7 bases matching TRBD1. Germline V gene sequence: CDR1 SGHRS, CDR2 YFSETQ. Trimming cost V 3 bases and J 1 base; bases outside gene matches: 9. The CDR3 totals 16 residues. This chain's CDR3 is CASSSGRQGVQETQYF. In nucleotides, the CDR3 is TGCGCCAGCAGCTCGGGTCGGCAGGGGGTCCAAGAGACCCAGTACTTC.